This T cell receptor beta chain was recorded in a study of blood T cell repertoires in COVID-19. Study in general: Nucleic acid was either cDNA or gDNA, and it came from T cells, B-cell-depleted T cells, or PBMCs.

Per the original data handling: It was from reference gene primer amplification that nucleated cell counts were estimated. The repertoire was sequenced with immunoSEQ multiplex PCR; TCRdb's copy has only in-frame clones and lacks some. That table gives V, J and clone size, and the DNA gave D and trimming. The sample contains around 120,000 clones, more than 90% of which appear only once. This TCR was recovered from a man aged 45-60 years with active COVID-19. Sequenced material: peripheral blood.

The CDR3 region is CASSAGQGYGYTF. CDR3 coding DNA: TGTGCCAGCAGCGCGGGACAGGGCTATGGCTACACCTTC. The chain employs TRBV6-5 and TRBJ1-2, with 9 bases identical to TRBD1. Germline values: CDR1 MNHEY, CDR2 SVGAGI. CDR3 length: 13 amino acids. Germline trimming cut 6 bases from V and 4 bases from J; bases unmatched to any gene: 3.